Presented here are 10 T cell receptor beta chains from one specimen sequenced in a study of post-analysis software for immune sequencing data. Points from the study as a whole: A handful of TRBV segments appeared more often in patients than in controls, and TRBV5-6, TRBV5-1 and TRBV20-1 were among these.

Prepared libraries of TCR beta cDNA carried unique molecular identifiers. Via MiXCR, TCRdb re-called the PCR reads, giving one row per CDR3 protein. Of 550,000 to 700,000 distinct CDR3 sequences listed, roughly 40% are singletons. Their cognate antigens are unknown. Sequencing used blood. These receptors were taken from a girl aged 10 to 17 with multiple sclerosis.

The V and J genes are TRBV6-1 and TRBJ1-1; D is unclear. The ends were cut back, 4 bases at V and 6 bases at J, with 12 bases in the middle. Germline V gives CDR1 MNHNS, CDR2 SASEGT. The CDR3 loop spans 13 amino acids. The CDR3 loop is CASSAATSAEAFF. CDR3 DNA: TGTGCCAGCAGTGCGGCGACCTCGGCTGAAGCTTTCTTT.

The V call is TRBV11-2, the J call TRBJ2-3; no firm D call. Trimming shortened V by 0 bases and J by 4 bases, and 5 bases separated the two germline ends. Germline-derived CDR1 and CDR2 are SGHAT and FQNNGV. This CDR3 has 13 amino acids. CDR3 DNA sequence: TGTGCCAGCAGCTTAGAGATGGCAGATACGCAGTATTTT. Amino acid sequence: CASSLEMADTQYF. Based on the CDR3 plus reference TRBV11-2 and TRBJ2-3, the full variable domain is EAGVAQSPRYKIIEKRQSVAFWCNPISGHATLYWYQQILGQGPKLLIQFQNNGVVDDSQLPKDRFSAERLKGVDSTLKIQPAKLEDSAVYLCASSLEMADTQYFGPGTRLTVL.

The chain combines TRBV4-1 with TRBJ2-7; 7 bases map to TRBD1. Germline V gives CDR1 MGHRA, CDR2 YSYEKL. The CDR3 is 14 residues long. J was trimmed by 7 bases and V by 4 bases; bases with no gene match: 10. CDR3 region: CASSLRTGIWEQYF. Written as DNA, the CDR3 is TGCGCCAGCAGCCTCCGGACAGGAATTTGGGAGCAGTACTTC.

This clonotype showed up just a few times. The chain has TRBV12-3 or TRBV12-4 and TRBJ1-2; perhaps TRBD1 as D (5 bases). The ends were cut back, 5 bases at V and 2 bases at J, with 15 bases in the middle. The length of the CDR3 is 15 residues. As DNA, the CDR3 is TGTGCCAGCAGTACAGGACTGGGGATCAACTATGGCTACACCTTC. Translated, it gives CASSTGLGINYGYTF.

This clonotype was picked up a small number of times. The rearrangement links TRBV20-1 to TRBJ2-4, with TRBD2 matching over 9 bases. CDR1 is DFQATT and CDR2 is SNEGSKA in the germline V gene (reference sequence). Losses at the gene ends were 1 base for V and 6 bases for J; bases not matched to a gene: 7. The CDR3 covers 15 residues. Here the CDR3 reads CSARGLAGGINIQYF. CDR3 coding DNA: TGCAGTGCTAGAGGACTGGCGGGGGGGATAAACATTCAGTACTTC.

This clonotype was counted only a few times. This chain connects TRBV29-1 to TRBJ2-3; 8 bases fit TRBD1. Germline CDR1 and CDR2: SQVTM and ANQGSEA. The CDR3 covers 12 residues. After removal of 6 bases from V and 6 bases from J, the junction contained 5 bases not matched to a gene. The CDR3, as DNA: TGCAGCGTCCAGGGGGCCATCGATACGCAGTATTTT. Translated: CSVQGAIDTQYF.

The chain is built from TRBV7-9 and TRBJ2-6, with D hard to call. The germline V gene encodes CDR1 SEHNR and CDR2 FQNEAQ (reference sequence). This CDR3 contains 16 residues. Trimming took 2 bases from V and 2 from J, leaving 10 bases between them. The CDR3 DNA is TGTGCCAGCAGCTTAAGTAGATCGGCTGGGGCCAACGTCCTGACTTTC. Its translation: CASSLSRSAGANVLTF.

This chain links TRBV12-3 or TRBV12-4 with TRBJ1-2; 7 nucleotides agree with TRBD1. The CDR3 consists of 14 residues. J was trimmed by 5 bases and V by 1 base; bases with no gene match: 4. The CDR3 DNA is TGTGCCAGCAGTTTAGGGGGACAGCTTTATGGCTACACCTTC. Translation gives CASSLGGQLYGYTF.

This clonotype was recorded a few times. For the CDR3, the DNA is TGCAGTGCTAGGGTGCCGACTAGCGGGTGGGAAAACATTCAGTACTTC. It translates to CSARVPTSGWENIQYF. The rearrangement links TRBV20-1 to TRBJ2-4; 10 bases are shared with TRBD2. This CDR3 has 16 amino acids. The V segment lost 3 bases and the J segment 5 bases; nucleotides outside the gene matches: 10. CDR1 and CDR2 from the germline V gene are DFQATT and SNEGSKA (reference sequence).

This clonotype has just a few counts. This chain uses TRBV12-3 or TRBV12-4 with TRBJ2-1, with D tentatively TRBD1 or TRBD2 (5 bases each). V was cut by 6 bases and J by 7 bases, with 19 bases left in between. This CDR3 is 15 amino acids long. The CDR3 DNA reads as TGTGCCAGCAGGAGGTCCGGGACGACGAGAAATGAGCAGTTCTTC. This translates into CASRRSGTTRNEQFF.